This entry lists 23 T cell receptor beta chains sequenced from one sample in a study of naive and memory T cell subsets. Treatment of the sample: skin biopsy from PPD injection site in Mantoux-positive individual. Reverse transcription used DNase-treated unsorted total RNA, aiming for roughly 1 to 1000 ng. For blood and skin samples, reverse transcription used TCR alpha and beta constant primers. MiXCR, applied by TCRdb to the UMI-ligation and nested PCR reads, yields one record per CDR3 protein. The sample lists 18,000 or so distinct CDR3 sequences; roughly 9.8% were seen once. The specimen was skin, collected from a tuberculin skin test site. These receptor sequences come from an adult in good health.

V usage is TRBV2 and J usage is TRBJ2-1; D gene ambiguous. Germline V gene sequence: CDR1 SNHLY, CDR2 FYNNEI. Trimming removed 4 bases at V and 0 bases at J, with 7 bases between. CDR3 length: 14 amino acids. The CDR3 DNA sequence: TGTGCCAGCAGTGTACTACGCTCCTACAATGAGCAGTTCTTC. Its protein is CASSVLRSYNEQFF.

The chain employs TRBV28 and TRBJ1-1, with D unresolved. V was cut by 2 bases and J by 3 bases, with 13 bases left in between. The CDR3 is 15 amino acids. Germline-derived CDR1 and CDR2 are MDHEN and SYDVKM. The CDR3 is CASSLVGRSDTEAFF. The DNA for the CDR3 is TGTGCCAGCAGTTTAGTTGGCAGATCGGACACTGAAGCTTTCTTT.

Only a few counts were recorded for this clonotype. The chain joins TRBV6-5 to TRBJ1-2, with no clear D. V gave up 0 bases and J gave up 4 bases, with 15 bases separating them. Germline CDR1 is MNHEY and CDR2 is SVGAGI. The CDR3 contains 16 residues. CDR3 sequence: CASSYSIITRSYGYTF. The CDR3 region has the DNA TGTGCCAGCAGTTACTCGATAATAACCAGGTCCTATGGCTACACCTTC.

In this sample, this clonotype turned up a few times. The chain carries TRBV4-2 and TRBJ2-1; 11 bases are shared with TRBD2. The V gene's germline CDR1 is LGHNA and CDR2 YNFKEQ. The CDR3 runs 19 residues. V lost 4 bases and J lost 2; bases outside the gene matches: 13. In DNA form, the CDR3 reads TGTGCCAGCAGCCTTTCGACTAGCGGGATCATTAGCCCCTACAATGAGCAGTTCTTC. Encoded protein: CASSLSTSGIISPYNEQFF.

This clonotype has more than one count but fewer than ten. This chain uses TRBV4-1 with TRBJ2-4; perhaps TRBD2 as D (6 bases). The CDR3 totals 18 residues. Germline CDR1 reads MGHRA; CDR2 reads YSYEKL. Trimming left V 0 bases short and J 0 bases short, with 15 bases between. Written as DNA, the CDR3 is TGCGCCAGCAGCCAAGATAGGGGAGGAGGCATAGCCAAAAACATTCAGTACTTC. This codes for CASSQDRGGGIAKNIQYF.

The CDR3 nucleotides are TGTGCCAGCAGCCCTAGAGCAGCGGGAGGGCAAGAGACCCAGTACTTC. Translation: CASSPRAAGGQETQYF. The rearrangement joins TRBV5-5 to TRBJ2-5; 10 bases agree with TRBD2. Germline V gives CDR1 SGHKS, CDR2 YYEKEE (reference sequence). With V trimmed by 4 bases and J by 2 bases, 8 bases remained unmatched. The CDR3 is 16 amino acids.

Within the sample, this clonotype is medium-sized (0.01 to 0.1%). This chain uses TRBV27 with TRBJ2-7; TRBD1 matches 9 bases. J gave up 3 bases and V 10 bases, and 7 bases lay outside the gene matches. The CDR3 contains 13 residues. Germline V gene sequence: CDR1 MNHEY, CDR2 SMNVEV (reference sequence). The CDR3 sequence: CATGRDRVYEQYF. CDR3 coding DNA: TGTGCCACCGGCCGGGACAGGGTCTACGAGCAGTACTTC.

This clonotype is termed medium-sized (0.01 to 0.1%). The chain uses TRBV5-1 and TRBJ1-1, with TRBD1 identical over 9 bases. Germline assignment: CDR1 SGHRS and CDR2 YFSETQ. The CDR3 length is 15 residues. V shed 1 base, J shed 5 bases, and the junction held 6 bases outside the gene matches. The CDR3 DNA reads as TGCGCCAGCAGCTTGTACCGGACAGGGGAGACTGAAGCTTTCTTT. It translates to CASSLYRTGETEAFF.

This clonotype was detected many times. As DNA, the CDR3 is TGCAGTGCTAGGGTACAGCGCAACTATGGCTACACCTTC. Its translation: CSARVQRNYGYTF. The chain couples TRBV20-1 to TRBJ1-2; unclear D gene. CDR3 size: 13 residues. Looked up from germline, CDR1 is DFQATT and CDR2 is SNEGSKA (reference sequence). Trimming took 3 bases from V and 2 from J, leaving 10 bases between them.

The V and J genes are TRBV27 and TRBJ2-2; D is unclear. The CDR3 is 15 residues long. CDR1 and CDR2 from the germline V gene are MNHEY and SMNVEV (reference sequence). V gave up 3 bases and J gave up 1 base, with 9 bases separating them. The CDR3 coding sequence is TGTGCCAGCAGTTTTCGGAGTAGGAACACCGGGGAGCTGTTTTTT. This encodes CASSFRSRNTGELFF.

This clonotype has ten or more counts. The gene calls are TRBV12-3 or TRBV12-4 and TRBJ2-3; TRBD1 aligns across 10 bases. The CDR3 extends over 15 amino acids. V shed 7 bases and J 4 bases; nucleotides not matched to a gene: 8. CDR3 nucleotides: TGTGCCAGCAAAGGCGGGACAGGGGTTTCAGATACGCAGTATTTT. Translated, it gives CASKGGTGVSDTQYF.

The rearrangement links TRBV18 to TRBJ2-3; possibly TRBD1 or TRBD2 for D (5 bases each). Germline CDR1 and CDR2: KGHSH and LQKENI. V lost 5 bases, J lost 1 base, and 16 bases lay in between. The CDR3 totals 16 residues. The CDR3 sequence is CASSTSGRGGTDTQYF. CDR3 nucleotide sequence: TGTGCCAGCTCAACCTCCGGCCGGGGCGGCACAGATACGCAGTATTTT.

This clonotype was found a few times. J is TRBJ2-7 and V is TRBV20-1; D ambiguous. The germline V and J ends were trimmed by 3 bases and 3 bases, with 12 bases remaining between them. The CDR3 sequence is 13 residues long. In germline, CDR1 is DFQATT, CDR2 SNEGSKA (reference sequence). DNA of the CDR3: TGCAGTGCTAGCGGCGCGACAAACTACGAGCAGTACTTC. It translates to CSASGATNYEQYF.

In DNA, the CDR3 is TGTGCCAGCAGCTGGCGAGGTCGGAACACCATATATTTT. This translates into CASSWRGRNTIYF. The J gene is TRBJ1-3, the V gene TRBV7-2; no clear D. The V gene's germline CDR1 is SGHTA and CDR2 FQGNSA. Trimming shortened V by 4 bases and J by 7 bases, and 11 bases separated the two germline ends. This CDR3 spans 13 amino acids.

This clonotype was seen a handful of times. The chain uses TRBV20-1 and TRBJ2-7, with TRBD1 matching 7 bases. The CDR3 covers 15 residues. The V segment lost 0 bases and the J segment 2 bases; nucleotides outside the gene matches: 7. Germline CDR1 reads DFQATT; CDR2 reads SNEGSKA (reference sequence). CDR3 DNA: TGCAGTGCTAGAGATACCTCGACAGGGCCCTACGAGCAGTACTTC. Translating it yields CSARDTSTGPYEQYF.

The chain recombines TRBV30 with TRBJ1-1; the D is unclear. V was shortened by 4 bases and J by 4 bases, with 10 bases between the two germline ends. Per the germline V gene, CDR1 is GTSNPN and CDR2 is SVGIG (reference sequence). The CDR3 has 12 amino acids. CDR3 nucleotide sequence: TGTGCCTGGAATCGCCCTCTCACTGAAGCTTTCTTT. The encoded protein is CAWNRPLTEAFF.

In its sample, this clonotype was seen many times. The chain links TRBV27 to TRBJ2-7; D is unclear. There are 14 residues in the CDR3. Deletions cut 2 bases from V and 0 bases from J, with 8 bases between. Germline CDR1 reads MNHEY; CDR2 reads SMNVEV (reference sequence). Here the CDR3 reads CASSLTKSSYEQYF. CDR3 in DNA: TGTGCCAGCAGTTTAACTAAAAGCTCCTACGAGCAGTACTTC.

This clonotype was detected many times. The chain has TRBV10-2 and TRBJ2-3; 9 nucleotides match TRBD2. This CDR3 has 15 residues. The germline V gene encodes CDR1 WSHSY and CDR2 SAAADI. V shed 6 bases, J shed 2 bases, and the junction held 6 bases outside the gene matches. The CDR3 DNA follows: TGCGCCAGCAGGCGGGAGGGAAGTAACACAGATACGCAGTATTTT. Its translation is CASRREGSNTDTQYF.

The genes are TRBV7-9 and TRBJ2-7, with D possibly TRBD2 on 6 matching bases. The V gene's germline CDR1 is SEHNR and CDR2 FQNEAQ (reference sequence). Trimming shortened V by 4 bases and J by 6 bases, and 16 bases separated the two germline ends. The CDR3 covers 14 residues. The CDR3 loop is CASSSGTPVSEQYF. As DNA, the CDR3 is TGTGCCAGCAGCTCCGGGACTCCCGTTTCCGAGCAGTACTTC.

The rearrangement joins TRBV7-2 to TRBJ2-1; 12 bases are a match to TRBD2. CDR3 length: 19 amino acids. The germline gives CDR1 SGHTA, CDR2 FQGNSA. Trimming cost V 5 bases and J 7 bases; bases outside gene matches: 18. CDR3 protein: CASSPNPRTSGDVRNEQFF. CDR3 nucleotides: TGTGCCAGCAGCCCAAATCCCAGGACTAGCGGGGATGTTAGAAATGAGCAGTTCTTC.

The table lists this clonotype with many counts. CDR3 nucleotide sequence: TGTGCCAGCAGTTATTGGCGGGCAACTGAAGCTTTCTTT. Protein sequence: CASSYWRATEAFF. This rearrangement joins TRBV6-2 or TRBV6-3 to TRBJ1-1; D is ambiguous. CDR1 and CDR2 (germline): MNHEY, SVGEGT. The CDR3 sequence is 13 residues long. V lost 3 bases and J 5 bases, leaving 10 bases between the germline ends.

This clonotype has a count of ten or more. Germline and junction disagree at one end, which may indicate a read error. The V call is TRBV6-4, the J call TRBJ1-4; 8 bases agree with TRBD1. The germline CDR1 and CDR2 sequences are MRHNA and SNTAGT. This CDR3 has 13 amino acids. The CDR3 DNA reads TGTGCCAGCAGCGAAAATCAGGGGGCGCGACTGGTTTTT. Its protein is CASSENQGARLVF.

The gene calls are TRBV25-1 and TRBJ1-2; 12 nucleotides match TRBD1. The V segment lost 4 bases and the J segment 5 bases; nucleotides outside the gene matches: 2. CDR1 is MGHDK and CDR2 is SYGVNS in the germline V gene. The CDR3 is 14 amino acids. The CDR3 region is CASSVGQGAYGYTF. The DNA of the CDR3 is TGTGCCAGCAGTGTGGGACAGGGGGCTTATGGCTACACCTTC.